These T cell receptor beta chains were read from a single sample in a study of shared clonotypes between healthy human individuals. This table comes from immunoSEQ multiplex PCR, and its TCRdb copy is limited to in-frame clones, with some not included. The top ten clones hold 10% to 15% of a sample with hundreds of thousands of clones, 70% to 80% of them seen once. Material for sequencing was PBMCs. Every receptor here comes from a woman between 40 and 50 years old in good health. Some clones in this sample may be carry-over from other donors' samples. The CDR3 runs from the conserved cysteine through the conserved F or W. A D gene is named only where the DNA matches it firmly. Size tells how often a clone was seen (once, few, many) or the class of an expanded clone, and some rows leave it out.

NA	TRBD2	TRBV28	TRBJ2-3	CASSFETSGRPDTQYF	TGTGCCAGCAGTTTTGAGACTAGCGGGAGACCAGATACGCAGTATTTT
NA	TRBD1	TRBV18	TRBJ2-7	CASSPGQANEQYF	TGTGCCAGCTCACCGGGACAGGCCAACGAGCAGTACTTC
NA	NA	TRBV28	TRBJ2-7	CASSYPGFAYEQYF	TGTGCCAGCAGTTACCCGGGGTTCGCCTACGAGCAGTACTTC
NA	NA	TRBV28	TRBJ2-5	CASKVDHGVGETQYF	TGTGCCAGCAAAGTGGACCACGGGGTAGGAGAGACCCAGTACTTC
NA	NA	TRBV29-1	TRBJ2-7	CSVGSSELRSGQYF	TGCAGCGTCGGGTCGAGTGAACTACGAAGTGGGCAGTACTTC
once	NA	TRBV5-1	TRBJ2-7	CASSWDRASYEQYF	TGCGCCAGCAGCTGGGACCGGGCCTCCTACGAGCAGTACTTC
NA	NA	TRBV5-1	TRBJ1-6	CASSLGIRGSSYNSPLHF	TGCGCCAGCAGCTTGGGAATCCGGGGTAGCTCCTATAATTCACCCCTCCACTTT
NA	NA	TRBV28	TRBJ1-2	CASSLAWGRGYTF	TGTGCCAGCAGTTTGGCGTGGGGTCGGGGCTACACCTTC
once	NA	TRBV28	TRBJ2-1	CASSLFRGYNNEQFF	TGTGCCAGCAGTTTATTTAGGGGATACAACAATGAGCAGTTCTTC
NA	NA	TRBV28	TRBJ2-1	CASSLFLGFPYNEQFF	TGTGCCAGCAGTTTATTCTTGGGGTTCCCCTACAATGAGCAGTTCTTC
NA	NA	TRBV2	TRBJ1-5	CASNRDGRLPQHF	TGTGCCAGCAACCGGGACGGACGTTTGCCCCAGCATTTT
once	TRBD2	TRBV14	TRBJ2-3	CASSQAVAGGTDTQYF	TGTGCCAGCAGCCAAGCGGTAGCGGGAGGCACAGATACGCAGTATTTT
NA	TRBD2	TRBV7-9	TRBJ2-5	CASRGTSGRASQETQYF	TGTGCCAGCAGGGGGACTAGCGGGAGGGCCTCACAAGAGACCCAGTACTTC
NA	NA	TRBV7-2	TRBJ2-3	CASSLGSMGADTQYF	TGTGCCAGCAGCCTAGGCTCAATGGGGGCAGATACGCAGTATTTT
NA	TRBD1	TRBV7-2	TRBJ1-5	CASSLGTGRGDQPQHF	TGTGCCAGCAGCTTAGGGACAGGGAGGGGGGATCAGCCCCAGCATTTT
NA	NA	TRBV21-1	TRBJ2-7	CASSNQLPADSYEQYF	TGTGCCAGCAGCAATCAATTACCAGCTGACTCCTACGAGCAGTACTTC
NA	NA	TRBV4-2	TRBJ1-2	CASSQETAPNYGYTF	TGTGCCAGCAGCCAAGAAACAGCTCCTAACTATGGCTACACCTTC
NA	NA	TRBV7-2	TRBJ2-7	CASSRAGAGATYEQYF	TGTGCCAGCAGCCGGGCGGGGGCAGGGGCTACCTACGAGCAGTACTTC
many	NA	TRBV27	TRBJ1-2	CASSLAGRAYGYTF	TGTGCCAGCAGTTTAGCGGGACGGGCCTATGGCTACACCTTC
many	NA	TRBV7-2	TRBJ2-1	CASSLGVNHEQFF	TGTGCCAGCAGCTTAGGGGTTAACCATGAGCAGTTCTTC